This entry is about one TCR beta chain. Its antigen is not yet known. No base-level quality is on record; no much larger clone is a single base apart. V sheds 0 bases and J sheds 5 bases, leaving 12 bases between their ends. CDR1 and CDR2 were assigned from the germline V gene (reference sequence) as SGHNT and YYREEE. From its cysteine to its phenylalanine, the CDR3 spans 15 amino acids. The CDR3 DNA has 45 bases and is translated from base 1. What this sample's treatment or condition label stands for: live attenuated yellow fever vaccine strain. At every blood-draw timepoint, two biological replicates of bulk PBMCs were collected. PBMCs were isolated from peripheral blood using a standard Ficoll-Paque protocol. RNA was extracted with TriZol from bulk PBMCs, CD4 and CD8 fractions, and dextramer-positive and dextramer-negative fractions. Synthesis of TCR cDNA relied on 5'RACE template switching, a step that introduced a universal primer site along with unique molecular identifiers. Priming for cDNA synthesis came from both the TCR alpha and TCR beta constant segments. Library amplification involved two PCR steps, and the second step added sample barcodes and sequencing adapters. Sequencing of libraries was done on Illumina HiSeq 2500 (2x100 bp) or NovaSeq (2x150 bp). For the original study's pipeline: MIGEC was used to demultiplex reads and collapse the reads into UMI consensus sequences, and MiXCR was used for V(D)J alignment. Vaccine-responding clonotypes were defined with edgeR using replicate PBMC samples, requiring FDR below 0.01 and a log2 fold change above 5 up to day 15. Each bulk clonotype received a CD4 or CD8 identity based on whether the sequenced CD4 or CD8 repertoire contained that clonotype at higher abundance. TCRdb took the public reads, trimmed them with fastp at Q25, ran MiXCR for clone calling and kept in-frame beta chains. Duplicate CDR3 protein sequences are folded into a single record with the most common DNA and genes. The V and J calls, along with clone size, are taken from TCRdb and not from the paper's own processing. The sample table lists hundreds of thousands of distinct CDR3 sequences, roughly an eighth of them with a count of one. The ten top clones hold more than 13% of the sample.

This specimen comes from a study of T cells after yellow fever vaccination (dated by TCRdb to between 2018 and 2021). A note on the overall study: The SMART-Seq v4 Ultra Low Input RNA kit was used to prepare libraries from fractions with low cell numbers. Bulk TCR alpha and beta repertoires were sequenced longitudinally to track T-cell clones before and after primary and booster YFV17D yellow fever vaccination. Two healthy male donors, one aged 18 to 29 and one aged 30 to 40 years, made up the cohort. Blood was collected at multiple timepoints before and after primary and secondary immunization, and bulk PBMC replicates and cell subsets were isolated.

General conclusions and limits of the study: Only a couple of donors were included in the study, so the extent to which the findings can be generalized is limited. Compared with the primary T-cell response, the secondary T-cell response was weaker but faster, peaking on day 5 rather than day 15. Computational filtering was required because FACS-sorted repertoires could contain abundant contaminating clonotypes from the bulk population. A small share of clonotypes occurred in both CD4 and CD8 compartments, likely arising from convergent recombination. After the booster, most clones that had expanded after primary vaccination were detected again (approximately 96% of CD4 and 88% of CD8), suggesting broad maintenance of memory.

The specimen comprised PBMCs, sampled on the day of the yellow fever booster vaccination. The source is a man younger than 45 who received the YFV17D yellow fever vaccine. The chain uses TRBV5-4 and TRBJ2-1, with the D gene too uncertain to name. The CDR3 protein sequence reads: CASSLAVSSHNEQFF. The nucleotide sequence reads as follows: TGTGCCAGCAGCTTGGCGGTTAGTTCCCACAATGAGCAGTTCTTC.